This entry lists 12 T cell receptor beta chains sequenced from one sample in a study of T-cell memory formation after mild COVID-19 (dated by TCRdb to the early 2020s). To prepare the library, 5' RACE was applied. Sequencing took place on an Illumina NovaSeq 6000. The raw public reads went through TCRdb reprocessing: fastp at Q25, MiXCR clone calling, in-frame beta chains kept. When rows share a CDR3 protein, they turn into one entry using the most common DNA and genes. The sample contains 350,000 or so distinct CDR3 sequences, roughly 20% of them found a single time. The ten largest make up 9.5% to 15% of the sample. Sequenced material: PBMCs or a T cell subset sorted from them (not recorded which). These receptors were obtained from an adult woman who had mild COVID-19 (a few samples of this study predate the infection). The sample titles of this study are shuffled in the database, so cell type and time point are left out; the donor was told from shared clones.

This clonotype was detected a few times. The chain uses TRBV4-3 and TRBJ2-5, with TRBD1 as a possible D gene (6 bases). CDR3 size: 18 residues. Trimming removed 0 bases from V and 4 bases from J, with 21 bases in between. Germline CDR1 is LGHNA and CDR2 is YSLEER. Here the CDR3 reads CASSQDPPLRGIGETQYF. In DNA, the CDR3 is TGCGCCAGCAGCCAAGATCCCCCCTTGAGGGGGATCGGAGAGACCCAGTACTTC.

V gene TRBV24-1 combines with J gene TRBJ2-1; the D gene is possibly TRBD1 (6 bases). Germline-derived CDR1 and CDR2 are KGHDR and SFDVKD. Trimming shortened V by 5 bases and J by 7 bases, and 8 bases separated the two germline ends. This CDR3 is built from 12 residues. The DNA of the CDR3 is TGTGCCACCAGTGGAGGGGGAAATGAGCAGTTCTTC. The encoded protein is CATSGGGNEQFF.

The chain uses TRBV20-1 and TRBJ1-1, with D uncertain. The CDR3 spans 14 residues. Germline assignment: CDR1 DFQATT and CDR2 SNEGSKA (reference sequence). Trimming removed 2 bases from V and 1 base from J, with 11 bases in between. In DNA form, the CDR3 reads TGCAGTGCTAGATCAACCATCAGGAACACTGAAGCTTTCTTT. Its translation is CSARSTIRNTEAFF.

The chain links TRBV15 to TRBJ2-5, with a weak D call TRBD2 (6 bases). CDR1 and CDR2 (germline): LNHNV, YYDKDF (reference sequence). The CDR3 contains 16 residues. V was pared by 0 bases and J by 5 bases, with 16 bases between. CDR3 sequence: CATSREGTSRRETQYF. CDR3 in DNA: TGTGCCACCAGCAGAGAGGGCACTAGCCGGCGGGAGACCCAGTACTTC. Full variable domain (outside the CDR3, taken from reference TRBV15 and TRBJ2-5): DAMVIQNPRYQVTQFGKPVTLSCSQTLNHNVMYWYQQKSSQAPKLLFHYYDKDFNNEADTPDNFQSRRPNTSFCFLDIRSPGLGDTAMYLCATSREGTSRRETQYFGPGTRLLVL.

This clonotype was counted between two and nine times. The chain is built from TRBV25-1 and TRBJ2-2; TRBD2 aligns across 12 bases. J was trimmed by 3 bases and V by 3 bases; bases with no gene match: 5. The CDR3 runs to 17 residues. Per germline, CDR1 MGHDK and CDR2 SYGVNS. The CDR3 reads CASSDRLAGEYTGELFF. The CDR3 DNA is TGTGCCAGCAGTGATCGACTAGCGGGGGAGTACACCGGGGAGCTGTTTTTT.

Ten or more counts support this clonotype. The rearrangement uses TRBV4-3 and TRBJ2-7; no definite D call. Per the germline V gene, CDR1 is LGHNA and CDR2 is YSLEER. Trimming stripped 4 bases from V and 2 bases from J, with 12 bases between. The CDR3 sequence is 14 residues long. In DNA, the CDR3 is TGCGCCAGCAGCCTCTTTGGTGGGGCCTACGAGCAGTACTTC. This encodes CASSLFGGAYEQYF.

The chain uses TRBV30 and TRBJ2-1; D is perhaps TRBD1 or TRBD2 (6 bases each). Trimming removed 3 bases from V and 4 bases from J, with 16 bases in between. Germline loops: CDR1 GTSNPN, CDR2 SVGIG (reference sequence). The CDR3 length is 15 residues. Here the CDR3 reads CAWRRTGGSYNEQFF. Written as DNA, the CDR3 is TGTGCCTGGAGGAGGACCGGGGGCAGTTACAATGAGCAGTTCTTC.

The chain has TRBV20-1 and TRBJ1-2; tentative D call: TRBD1 (6 bases). There are 16 residues in the CDR3. Germline lookup yields CDR1 DFQATT and CDR2 SNEGSKA (reference sequence). Trimming pared 0 bases from V and 4 bases from J, leaving 18 bases between. The CDR3 DNA follows: TGCAGTGCTAGAGAGAACAGGGTTGAGGTGGTCTATGGCTACACCTTC. This codes for CSARENRVEVVYGYTF.

This clonotype was recorded a few times. The chain couples TRBV6-5 to TRBJ2-5; D is ambiguous. The CDR3 has 14 amino acids. Deletions cut 6 bases from V and 3 bases from J, with 14 bases between. Germline values: CDR1 MNHEY, CDR2 SVGAGI. For the CDR3, the DNA is TGTGCCAGCAGGCCGACTCCCCTCGAAGAGACCCAGTACTTC. This translates into CASRPTPLEETQYF.

The chain is built from TRBV4-1 and TRBJ2-2; 9 nucleotides agree with TRBD1. After removal of 6 bases from V and 5 bases from J, the junction contained 7 bases not matched to a gene. The CDR3 totals 15 residues. In germline, CDR1 is MGHRA, CDR2 YSYEKL. In DNA, the CDR3 is TGCGCCAGCAGGAACCGGGACAGGGAAACCGGGGAGCTGTTTTTT. Translated, it gives CASRNRDRETGELFF.

This clonotype has just a few counts. The genes are TRBV3-1 and TRBJ1-2; D call uncertain. The ends were cut back, 5 bases at V and 4 bases at J, with 14 bases in the middle. The germline V gene encodes CDR1 LGHDT and CDR2 YNNKEL (reference sequence). The CDR3 spans 14 residues. CDR3 coding DNA: TGTGCCAGCAGCAACGAAGTCACCGTCTATGGCTACACCTTC. Protein product: CASSNEVTVYGYTF.

The V call is TRBV2, the J call TRBJ2-1; 10 bases line up with TRBD2. Germline assignment: CDR1 SNHLY and CDR2 FYNNEI. Trimming at V came to 6 bases and at J to 5 bases, leaving 4 bases not matched to a gene. CDR3 length: 14 amino acids. The DNA of the CDR3 is TGTGCCAGCAGACAGCGGGAGGGCCACAATGAGCAGTTCTTC. It translates to CASRQREGHNEQFF.